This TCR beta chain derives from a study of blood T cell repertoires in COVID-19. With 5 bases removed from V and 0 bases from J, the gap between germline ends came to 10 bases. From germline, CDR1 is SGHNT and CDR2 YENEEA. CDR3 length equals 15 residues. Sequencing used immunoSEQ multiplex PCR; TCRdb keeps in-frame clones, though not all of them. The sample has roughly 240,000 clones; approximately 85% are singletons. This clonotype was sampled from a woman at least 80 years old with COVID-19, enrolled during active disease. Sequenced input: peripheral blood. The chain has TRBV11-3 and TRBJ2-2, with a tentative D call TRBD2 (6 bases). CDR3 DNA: TGTGCCAGCAGCCCCGCGGGGACGAACACCGGGGAGCTGTTTTTT. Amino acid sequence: CASSPAGTNTGELFF.